The 13 T cell receptor beta chains presented below share a single source sample, sequenced in a study of follicular helper T cells after annual influenza vaccination. The time point: 2014-2015 season, pre-vaccination. The repertoire was sequenced with immunoSEQ multiplex PCR; TCRdb's copy has only in-frame clones and lacks some. Among approximately 12,000 clones listed, under 80% were seen once. The starting material was CXCR5- memory CD4+ T cells sorted from blood, obtained on the day of influenza vaccination. These receptors all come from an adult who received the influenza vaccine.

J is TRBJ2-5 and V is TRBV18; D is ambiguous. Deletions cut 3 bases from V and 1 base from J, with 6 bases between. The CDR3 extends over 13 amino acids. Germline V lookup: CDR1 KGHSH, CDR2 LQKENI. CDR3: CASSPSIQETQYF. CDR3 DNA sequence: TGTGCCAGCTCACCCTCCATCCAAGAGACCCAGTACTTC.

The chain carries TRBV18 and TRBJ1-5; no firm D call. CDR1 KGHSH and CDR2 LQKENI come from the germline V gene. V lost 3 bases, J lost 7 bases, and 10 bases lay in between. The CDR3 contains 13 residues. The CDR3 DNA reads as TGTGCCAGCTCACCGGGGTATGGGCAGCCCCAGCATTTT. It encodes CASSPGYGQPQHF. Drawing the rest from reference TRBV18 and TRBJ1-5, the complete variable domain is NAGVMQNPRHLVRRRGQEARLRCSPMKGHSHVYWYRQLPEEGLKFMVYLQKENIIDESGMPKERFSAEFPKEGPSILRIQQVVRGDSAAYFCASSPGYGQPQHFGDGTRLSIL.

V and J are TRBV11-3 and TRBJ2-3; D remains ambiguous. The CDR3 is 17 residues long. V was trimmed by 2 bases and J by 6 bases, leaving 21 bases between them. Germline V gene lookup returns CDR1 SGHNT and CDR2 YENEEA. CDR3 amino acids: CASSLHRRGGVRDTQYF. The CDR3 DNA is TGTGCCAGCAGCTTACATCGTCGAGGTGGGGTGCGGGATACGCAGTATTTT.

This chain connects TRBV19 to TRBJ1-3, with a weak D call TRBD1 (5 bases). This CDR3 comprises 14 residues. V lost 9 bases and J lost 4, with 16 bases in between. Germline V gives CDR1 LNHDA, CDR2 SQIVND (reference sequence). CDR3 region: CASRIGAAGNTIYF. DNA of the CDR3: TGTGCCAGCCGTATAGGGGCAGCCGGAAACACCATATATTTT. Looking up the rest from reference TRBV19 and TRBJ1-3 gives the full variable domain: DGGITQSPKYLFRKEGQNVTLSCEQNLNHDAMYWYRQDPGQGLRLIYYSQIVNDFQKGDIAEGYSVSREKKESFPLTVTSAQKNPTAFYLCASRIGAAGNTIYFGEGSWLTVV.

The J gene is TRBJ2-3, the V gene TRBV11-3; maybe TRBD2 (5 bases). This CDR3 spans 15 amino acids. The V end was cut by 6 bases, the J end by 0 bases, with 13 bases between. The V gene's germline CDR1 is SGHNT and CDR2 YENEEA. The CDR3 sequence is CASRHGLFSTDTQYF. CDR3 nucleotide sequence: TGTGCCAGCAGGCACGGACTGTTTAGCACAGATACGCAGTATTTT.

This clone appeared a few times. CDR3 DNA: TGTGCTAGTGGTTTGTCAGGGTATGGCTACACCTTC. This translates into CASGLSGYGYTF. The chain is built from TRBV12-5 and TRBJ1-2, with D maybe TRBD1 (5 bases). The germline gives CDR1 LGHNT, CDR2 FRNRAP. This CDR3 has 12 amino acids. V lost 2 bases, J lost 5 bases, and 6 bases lay in between.

This sequence joins TRBV5-4 and TRBJ2-4, with D possibly matching TRBD2 (5 bases). Germline V gene data show CDR1 as SGHNT and CDR2 as YYREEE (reference sequence). The ends were cut back, 4 bases at V and 5 bases at J, with 13 bases in the middle. The CDR3 consists of 14 residues. The CDR3 sequence is CASSGGQSQNIQYF. CDR3 DNA sequence: TGTGCCAGCAGCGGCGGGCAGTCTCAAAACATTCAGTACTTC.

This clone was picked up one time. The chain couples TRBV7-1 to TRBJ1-2; tentatively, D is TRBD1 (6 bases). TRBV7-1 counts as an open reading frame of uncertain function. V was cut by 5 bases and J by 5 bases, with 12 bases left in between. The CDR3 is 13 residues long. In nucleotides, the CDR3 is TGTGCCAGCAGCCGATCAGGGGAATATGGCTACACCTTC. Its translation: CASSRSGEYGYTF.

The chain employs TRBV6-5 and TRBJ1-2; 9 bases agree with TRBD1. This CDR3 comprises 15 residues. Germline CDR1 and CDR2: MNHEY and SVGAGI. V lost 6 bases and J lost 5; bases outside the gene matches: 10. CDR3 sequence reads: CASRSTGGAGYGYTF. DNA of the CDR3: TGTGCCAGCAGGTCCACAGGGGGCGCCGGGTATGGCTACACCTTC.

The rearrangement joins TRBV18 to TRBJ1-2; D perhaps matches TRBD1 (6 bases). CDR1 KGHSH and CDR2 LQKENI come from the germline V gene. V was pared by 8 bases and J by 6 bases, with 22 bases between. The CDR3 totals 15 residues. The chain's CDR3 is CASERALQGGDGYTF. The CDR3 nucleotides read TGTGCCAGCGAACGGGCGCTACAGGGAGGGGATGGCTACACCTTC.

The V gene is TRBV5-4, the J gene TRBJ2-5; possible D gene TRBD2, 6 bases. V was trimmed by 0 bases and J by 4 bases, leaving 7 bases between them. In germline, CDR1 is SGHNT, CDR2 YYREEE (reference sequence). The CDR3 runs to 13 residues. This CDR3 is CASSLVGGETQYF. DNA for the CDR3: TGTGCCAGCAGCTTGGTGGGAGGAGAGACCCAGTACTTC.

The chain joins TRBV4-1 to TRBJ1-5; TRBD1 agrees at 8 bases. The junction had 3 bases not matched to a gene; V was cut back by 1 base and J by 1 base. This CDR3 spans 16 amino acids. Germline assignment: CDR1 MGHRA and CDR2 YSYEKL. DNA of the CDR3: TGCGCCAGCAGCCAAGGACAGGGGAAGAGCAATCAGCCCCAGCATTTT. Protein sequence: CASSQGQGKSNQPQHF.

This clone has a single count. The chain employs TRBV5-1 and TRBJ2-5; tentative D call: TRBD1 (6 bases). CDR3 length: 13 residues. The germline V gene has CDR1 SGHRS and CDR2 YFSETQ. Trimming pared 4 bases from V and 4 bases from J, leaving 11 bases between. The CDR3 spells CASSLTGAETQYF. The CDR3 coding sequence is TGCGCCAGCAGCCTGACAGGCGCAGAGACCCAGTACTTC.